These 28 T cell receptor beta chains were all obtained from the same sample, sequenced in a study of T cell changes during pregnancy in multiple sclerosis. The repertoire was sequenced with immunoSEQ multiplex PCR; TCRdb's copy has only in-frame clones and lacks some. Among about 48,000 clones listed, 94% were seen once. The sample in question was CD4+ T cells from peripheral blood mononuclear cells, obtained in the first trimester of pregnancy. These receptors all come from a female donor with multiple sclerosis, enrolled in a pregnancy study.

Here the CDR3 reads CASSLDGGGPLAKNIQYF. CDR3 bases: TGCGCCAGCAGCTTGGATGGCGGGGGCCCCCTAGCCAAAAACATTCAGTACTTC. This chain uses TRBV5-1 with TRBJ2-4, with a weak D call TRBD2 (7 bases). The germline gives CDR1 SGHRS, CDR2 YFSETQ. The V end was cut by 0 bases, the J end by 0 bases, with 16 bases between. This CDR3 comprises 18 residues.

The chain uses TRBV7-2 and TRBJ2-7; 8 positions agree with TRBD2. Looked up from germline, CDR1 is SGHTA and CDR2 is FQGNSA. J gave up 0 bases and V 5 bases, and 3 bases lay outside the gene matches. CDR3 length: 14 amino acids. The CDR3 region has the DNA TGTGCCAGCAGCATTAGCGGGGTCTCCTACGAGCAGTACTTC. Its protein is CASSISGVSYEQYF.

As DNA, the CDR3 is TGTGCCAGCAGTCATTCGACAGGGTTGACAGAAGGGCAGTTCTTC. Translation gives CASSHSTGLTEGQFF. The V and J genes are TRBV6-6 and TRBJ2-1, with 7 bases that match TRBD1. CDR1 and CDR2 (germline): MNHNY, SVGAGI (reference sequence). There are 15 residues in the CDR3. With 5 bases clipped from V and 12 bases from J, the junction kept 16 bases outside the gene matches.

The rearrangement uses TRBV6-5 and TRBJ2-2; 8 bases are shared with TRBD2. The CDR3 is made up of 15 amino acids. V trimming: 4 bases; J trimming: 4 bases; junction bases outside the gene matches: 5. Germline assignment: CDR1 MNHEY and CDR2 SVGAGI. The CDR3 region has the DNA TGTGCCAGCAGTTTTGCGGGGGGAGGCACCGGGGAGCTGTTTTTT. It translates to CASSFAGGGTGELFF.

The V gene is TRBV7-2, the J gene TRBJ2-1; TRBD2 matches 10 bases. Germline CDR1 SGHTA, CDR2 FQGNSA. V gave up 3 bases and J gave up 2 bases; unmatched junction bases: 4. This CDR3 is 16 amino acids long. The CDR3 coding sequence is TGTGCCAGCAGCTTTTTTAGCGGGGGGACCTACAATGAGCAGTTCTTC. This sequence encodes CASSFFSGGTYNEQFF.

The chain joins TRBV7-8 to TRBJ1-5; possibly TRBD1 for D (6 bases). With 1 base removed from V and 6 bases from J, the gap between germline ends came to 16 bases. CDR3 length: 16 residues. Germline V gives CDR1 SGHVS, CDR2 FQNEAQ. Written as DNA, the CDR3 is TGTGCCAGCAGCTTAGACGTGAACCCCAGGGGTCAGCCCCAGCATTTT. Amino acids: CASSLDVNPRGQPQHF.

V and J are TRBV5-1 and TRBJ1-4; 7 bases are shared with TRBD1. V shed 4 bases, J shed 6 bases, and the junction held 3 bases outside the gene matches. The CDR3 runs to 13 residues. In germline, CDR1 is SGHRS, CDR2 YFSETQ. CDR3 nucleotides: TGCGCCAGCAGCAAGGGGACAGATGAAAAACTGTTTTTT. It encodes CASSKGTDEKLFF.

The rearrangement uses TRBV6-6 and TRBJ2-7; TRBD1 aligns across 8 bases. The trim removed 6 bases at V and 0 bases at J, leaving 4 bases unmatched. This CDR3 is 14 amino acids long. Germline loops: CDR1 MNHNY, CDR2 SVGAGI (reference sequence). The CDR3, as DNA: TGTGCCAGCAGCCACAGGGGGGACTCCTACGAGCAGTACTTC. Its protein is CASSHRGDSYEQYF.

This clone is a singleton in its sample. The chain is built from TRBV6-5 and TRBJ1-2, with 7 bases matching TRBD1. V was pared by 4 bases and J by 5 bases, with 10 bases of the junction left unmatched. The CDR3 is 15 residues long. Germline V gene sequence: CDR1 MNHEY, CDR2 SVGAGI. CDR3 coding DNA: TGTGCCAGCAGTTCCTGGAGCGGACAGGAATATGGCTACACCTTC. It is translated as CASSSWSGQEYGYTF.

Here the CDR3 reads CASSLFAGGRRIGNTIYF. DNA for the CDR3: TGTGCCAGCAGCTTATTCGCCGGGGGGAGAAGGATAGGAAACACCATATATTTT. This chain connects TRBV7-2 to TRBJ1-3, with D tentatively TRBD1 (5 bases). Between the trimmed V and J ends, which lost 2 bases and 4 bases, there was a span of 21 bases. The CDR3 has 18 amino acids. Germline CDR1 is SGHTA and CDR2 is FQGNSA.

The V gene is TRBV2, the J gene TRBJ1-1; D is possibly TRBD1 (6 bases). The V and J ends lost 7 bases and 7 bases respectively, with 16 bases between them. This CDR3 is 13 amino acids long. Per germline, CDR1 SNHLY and CDR2 FYNNEI. CDR3: CASIPGVSLEAFF. The CDR3 coding sequence is TGTGCCAGCATACCAGGGGTATCCCTTGAAGCTTTCTTT.

The chain combines TRBV28 with TRBJ1-2; D remains unclear. This CDR3 region has 14 residues. CDR1 is MDHEN, CDR2 SYDVKM, per germline. Trimming cost V 6 bases and J 2 bases, with 13 bases left between them. CDR3 region: CASSVRGANYGYTF. In nucleotides, the CDR3 is TGTGCCAGCAGCGTTCGGGGTGCCAACTATGGCTACACCTTC.

The rearrangement links TRBV7-9 to TRBJ1-2; D might be TRBD1 (5 bases). Germline values: CDR1 SEHNR, CDR2 FQNEAQ (reference sequence). The V end was cut by 4 bases, the J end by 4 bases, with 13 bases between. CDR3 length equals 14 residues. CDR3 loop: CASSSTGRVYGYTF. For the CDR3, the DNA is TGTGCCAGCAGCTCGACCGGCAGGGTCTATGGCTACACCTTC.

On this clone itself: A junction end diverges from the germline sequence, so it may reflect a read error. V usage is TRBV11-2 and J usage is TRBJ2-5, with TRBD2 matching over 13 bases. Germline V lookup: CDR1 SGHAT, CDR2 FQNNGV. CDR3 length equals 17 residues. The CDR3 DNA follows: TGTGCCAGCAGCTTAGGACTAGCGGGGGGATCGCAAGGGACCCAGTACTTC. Protein sequence: CASSLGLAGGSQGTQYF.

This clone was recorded only once. The chain couples TRBV30 to TRBJ1-6; 8 nucleotides align to TRBD1. Germline loops: CDR1 GTSNPN, CDR2 SVGIG (reference sequence). J was trimmed by 9 bases and V by 3 bases; bases with no gene match: 4. The CDR3 has 13 amino acids. The CDR3 sequence: CAWRGQEGSPLHF. CDR3 sequence (DNA): TGTGCCTGGAGGGGACAGGAGGGTTCACCCCTCCACTTT. The full variable domain, with the rest looked up from reference TRBV30 and TRBJ1-6, is SQTIHQWPATLVQPVGSPLSLECTVEGTSNPNLYWYRQAAGRGLQLLFYSVGIGQISSEVPQNLSASRPQDRQFILSSKKLLLSDSGFYLCAWRGQEGSPLHFGNGTRLTVT.

V and J are TRBV2 and TRBJ2-3; TRBD2 might be the D (7 bases). CDR1 and CDR2 (germline): SNHLY, FYNNEI. The V and J ends lost 0 bases and 6 bases respectively, with 16 bases between them. The CDR3 runs 16 residues. CDR3 nucleotide sequence: TGTGCCAGCAGTGAAGCGCGGCGGGGGCTCCGGGATACGCAGTATTTT. Translated: CASSEARRGLRDTQYF.

The rearrangement uses TRBV5-1 and TRBJ2-7; TRBD1 matches at 8 bases. CDR1 SGHRS and CDR2 YFSETQ come from the germline V gene. Losses at the gene ends were 6 bases for V and 4 bases for J; bases not matched to a gene: 9. The CDR3 sequence is 14 residues long. CDR3 in amino acids: CASKPSGGEYEQYF. In nucleotides, the CDR3 is TGCGCCAGCAAACCATCAGGGGGCGAGTACGAGCAGTACTTC.

The genes are TRBV28 and TRBJ1-3; 7 nucleotides line up with TRBD1. The CDR3 totals 15 residues. Trimming at V came to 6 bases and at J to 4 bases, leaving 9 bases not matched to a gene. The germline V gene has CDR1 MDHEN and CDR2 SYDVKM. CDR3: CASRSTGSEGNTIYF. In DNA form, the CDR3 reads TGTGCCAGCAGGTCGACAGGGTCTGAGGGAAACACCATATATTTT.

The chain combines TRBV28 with TRBJ2-7; D is possibly TRBD1 (6 bases). The CDR3 length is 16 residues. Trimming pared 5 bases from V and 3 bases from J, leaving 20 bases between. From germline, CDR1 is MDHEN and CDR2 SYDVKM. For the CDR3, the DNA is TGTGCCAGCAGTCACCACCCAAGCACAGGGCTCTACGAGCAGTACTTC. It specifies CASSHHPSTGLYEQYF.

The chain links TRBV7-2 to TRBJ2-3; D is uncertain. The V gene's germline CDR1 is SGHTA and CDR2 FQGNSA. CDR3 size: 15 residues. Trimming took 4 bases from V and 4 from J, leaving 15 bases between them. The CDR3: CASSSYVQSADTQYF. The CDR3, as DNA: TGTGCCAGCAGCTCTTATGTGCAATCGGCAGATACGCAGTATTTT.

The chain recombines TRBV18 with TRBJ1-6; D call uncertain. This CDR3 spans 13 amino acids. V was pared by 2 bases and J by 10 bases, with 9 bases between. In germline, CDR1 is KGHSH, CDR2 LQKENI. CDR3 coding DNA: TGTGCCAGCTCACCATACGAGGAATCACCCCTCCACTTT. Protein: CASSPYEESPLHF.

This clone was recorded only once. The chain combines TRBV18 with TRBJ1-5; D is ambiguous. The CDR3 spans 13 residues. The V end lost 11 bases, the J end lost 0 bases, and 11 bases lay between the germline ends. Germline values: CDR1 KGHSH, CDR2 LQKENI. The DNA for the CDR3 is TGTGCCGCGGCGACCGATAGCAATCAGCCCCAGCATTTT. It codes for CAAATDSNQPQHF.

This clone was detected only once. The chain employs TRBV15 and TRBJ2-5; tentative D call: TRBD2 (5 bases). Germline V gene data show CDR1 as LNHNV and CDR2 as YYDKDF (reference sequence). V was shortened by 1 base and J by 1 base, with 10 bases between the two germline ends. The CDR3 is 15 residues long. The CDR3 nucleotides read TGTGCCACCAGCAGAGGGGAGCGGCTCCAAGAGACCCAGTACTTC. Amino acids: CATSRGERLQETQYF.

Only one count was recorded for this clone. The gene calls are TRBV6-1 and TRBJ2-7; TRBD2 matches 13 bases. Trimming took 4 bases from V and 0 from J; bases not matched to a gene: 6. Germline V gives CDR1 MNHNS, CDR2 SASEGT. The CDR3 is 17 amino acids. Here the CDR3 reads CASSGTSGGRVSYEQYF. In DNA form, the CDR3 reads TGTGCCAGCAGTGGGACTAGCGGGGGTCGGGTCTCCTACGAGCAGTACTTC.

The rearrangement uses TRBV4-1 and TRBJ2-3, with TRBD2 matching over 8 bases. Germline-derived CDR1 and CDR2 are MGHRA and YSYEKL. Trimming at V came to 2 bases and at J to 4 bases, leaving 11 bases not matched to a gene. The CDR3 is 17 residues long. For the CDR3, the DNA is TGCGCCAGCAGCCAAAACCCCGCCCAGCGGGGGTCAGATACGCAGTATTTT. Residues: CASSQNPAQRGSDTQYF.

The J gene is TRBJ1-5, the V gene TRBV11-2; D gene unclear. The CDR3 has 14 residues. V lost 4 bases and J lost 1, with 8 bases in between. From germline, CDR1 is SGHAT and CDR2 FQNNGV. The CDR3, as DNA: TGTGCCAGCAGCTACGCAGGAAGCAATCAGCCCCAGCATTTT. Translating it yields CASSYAGSNQPQHF.

The genes are TRBV9 and TRBJ2-5, with TRBD2 matching 13 bases. In germline, CDR1 is SGDLS, CDR2 YYNGEE. The CDR3 is made up of 16 amino acids. The junction had 6 bases not matched to a gene; V was cut back by 3 bases and J by 4 bases. DNA of the CDR3: TGTGCCAGCAGCGCGGGGGGACTAGCGGGGAGAGAGACCCAGTACTTC. Its protein product is CASSAGGLAGRETQYF.

The chain is built from TRBV18 and TRBJ2-7, with 7 bases fitting TRBD2. This CDR3 region has 16 residues. V lost 0 bases to trimming and J lost 0 bases; unmatched junction nucleotides: 5. Germline V gives CDR1 KGHSH, CDR2 LQKENI. CDR3 protein: CASSPPGRTSSYEQYF. The CDR3 DNA follows: TGTGCCAGCTCACCACCGGGCAGGACTAGCTCCTACGAGCAGTACTTC.